This TCR beta chain was found in a study of blood T cell repertoires in COVID-19. Whole-study context: COVID-19 samples from acute and convalescent phases originated in the United States, Italy and Spain. The cDNA or gDNA used as material had been derived from T cells, B-cell-depleted T cells, or PBMCs.

The CDR3 runs 19 residues. Trimming at V came to 3 bases and at J to 0 bases, leaving 8 bases not matched to a gene. Germline CDR1 SGHRS, CDR2 YFSETQ. Authors' data handling: Estimation of nucleated cell counts was performed using reference gene primer amplification. Assay used: immunoSEQ multiplex PCR; TCRdb lists only in-frame clones, some missing. From that table come the V and J calls and clone size; the DNA was used to work out D and trimming. This sample has about 240,000 clones, with about nine tenths found just once. Enrolled during active infection, Seattle patients were then followed longitudinally.

The V and J genes are TRBV5-1 and TRBJ2-1; 14 positions match TRBD2. This clonotype was sampled from a man aged 25-40 years with COVID-19, enrolled during active disease. Sequencing was done on a sample of peripheral blood. CDR3 in amino acids: CASSSHATSGGGSYNEQFF. The CDR3 DNA sequence: TGCGCCAGCAGCTCGCACGCGACTAGCGGGGGGGGCTCCTACAATGAGCAGTTCTTC.